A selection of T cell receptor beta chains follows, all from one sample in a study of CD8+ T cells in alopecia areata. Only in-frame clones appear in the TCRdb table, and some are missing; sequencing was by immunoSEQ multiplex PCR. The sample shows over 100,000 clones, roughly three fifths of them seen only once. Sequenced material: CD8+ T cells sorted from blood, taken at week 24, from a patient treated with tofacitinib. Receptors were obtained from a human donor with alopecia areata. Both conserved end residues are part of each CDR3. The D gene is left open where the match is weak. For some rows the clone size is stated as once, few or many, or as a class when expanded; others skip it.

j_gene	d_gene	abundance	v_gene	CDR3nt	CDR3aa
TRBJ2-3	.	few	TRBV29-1	TGCAGCGTTGCTACTTTCAGCACAGATACGCAGTATTTT	CSVATFSTDTQYF
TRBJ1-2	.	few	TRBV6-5	TGTGCCAGCAGTTACTCGAGCTGGGGCGGCTACACCTTC	CASSYSSWGGYTF
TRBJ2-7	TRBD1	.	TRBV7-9	TGTGCCAGCAGCTTAGTGGATTCTTCGGGACAGCTCTACGAGCAGTACTTC	CASSLVDSSGQLYEQYF
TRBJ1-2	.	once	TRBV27	TGTGCCAGCAGGTTTTTGGGGGGGCTGGGTGGCTACACCTTC	CASRFLGGLGGYTF
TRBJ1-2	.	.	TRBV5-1	TGCGCCAGCAGCTTGGATCAGGGGACCCTCCGCGGCTACACCTTC	CASSLDQGTLRGYTF
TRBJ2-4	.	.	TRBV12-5	TGTGCTAGTGGCCCCGGCAATCTAGCCAAAAACATTCAGTACTTC	CASGPGNLAKNIQYF
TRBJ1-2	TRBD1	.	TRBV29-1	TGCAGCGTTGATCGGACAGGGAACTATGGCTACACCTTC	CSVDRTGNYGYTF
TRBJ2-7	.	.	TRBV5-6	TGTGCCAGCAGCCCCCGGACAGAATCGGAGGAGCAGTACTTC	CASSPRTESEEQYF
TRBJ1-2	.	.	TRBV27	TGTGCCAGCAGAAAAGACGATCCGGACTATGGCTACACCTTC	CASRKDDPDYGYTF
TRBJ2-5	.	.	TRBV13	TGTGCCAGCAGCAACGGACTCCCAGAGACCCAGTACTTC	CASSNGLPETQYF
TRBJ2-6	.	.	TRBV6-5	TGTGCCAGCAGCCGTATCTCTGGGGCCAACGTCCTGACTTTC	CASSRISGANVLTF
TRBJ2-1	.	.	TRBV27	TGTGCCAGCAGATCAGGCTATGAGCAGTTCTTC	CASRSGYEQFF
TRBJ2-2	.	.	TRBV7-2	TGTGCCACTCGGGGGGCGGGCACCGGGGAGCTGTTTTTT	CATRGAGTGELFF